The 14 T cell receptor beta chains given below trace back to one sample, sequenced in a study of cytomegalovirus exposure and HLA in healthy donors. Vbeta (60) and Jbeta (13) primers were used in the PCR. The data were produced by immunoSEQ multiplex PCR, yet TCRdb's version contains in-frame clones alone and is incomplete. The table lists around 140,000 clones, 77% of them singletons. Material for sequencing was PBMCs. The receptors were gathered from a male donor in good health and CMV-seronegative.

The rearrangement links TRBV5-1 to TRBJ1-2, with a tentative D call TRBD1 (5 bases). CDR3 length equals 14 residues. Trimming removed 1 base at V and 4 bases at J, with 11 bases between. In germline, CDR1 is SGHRS, CDR2 YFSETQ. DNA of the CDR3: TGCGCCAGCAGCTTGCTTCAAGACAGCTATGGCTACACCTTC. Translating gives CASSLLQDSYGYTF. The full variable domain, with the rest looked up from reference TRBV5-1 and TRBJ1-2, is KAGVTQTPRYLIKTRGQQVTLSCSPISGHRSVSWYQQTPGQGLQFLFEYFSETQRNKGNFPGRFSGRQFSNSRSEMNVSTLELGDSALYLCASSLLQDSYGYTFGSGTRLTVV.

The rearrangement links TRBV6-1 to TRBJ2-7; 7 nucleotides align to TRBD1. The CDR3 runs 15 residues. Germline V gene lookup returns CDR1 MNHNS and CDR2 SASEGT. V was pared by 0 bases and J by 2 bases, with 4 bases of the junction left unmatched. CDR3 coding DNA: TGTGCCAGCAGTGAAGCGCATCAGGGGGCCTACGAGCAGTACTTC. This encodes CASSEAHQGAYEQYF.

The chain has TRBV9 and TRBJ2-7; TRBD1 matches at 12 bases. The V gene end was trimmed by 2 bases and the J gene end by 4 bases; junction bases not matched to a gene: 4. This CDR3 is 15 amino acids long. Germline-derived CDR1 and CDR2 are SGDLS and YYNGEE. This CDR3 reads CASSVGTGGFYEQYF. CDR3 bases: TGTGCCAGCAGCGTTGGGACAGGGGGCTTTTACGAGCAGTACTTC.

The sample holds a few counts of this clone. Written as DNA, the CDR3 is TGCGCCAGCAGCCAAGATAGGACGGGAGGGGGAGAGACCCAGTACTTC. Amino acids: CASSQDRTGGGETQYF. The chain combines TRBV4-3 with TRBJ2-5; the match to TRBD2 covers 8 bases. V gave up 0 bases and J gave up 4 bases; unmatched junction bases: 7. CDR1 and CDR2 (germline): LGHNA, YSLEER. The CDR3 covers 16 residues.

This chain links TRBV6-1 with TRBJ2-1, with 11 bases fitting TRBD1. Germline CDR1 MNHNS, CDR2 SASEGT. This CDR3 spans 20 amino acids. The ends lost 4 bases at V and 9 bases at J; junction bases unmatched: 23. In DNA form, the CDR3 reads TGTGCCAGCAGTGGGACAGGGGGCCTCCCTCCTAGGCCCAACAATTTTGAGCAGTTCTTC. This encodes CASSGTGGLPPRPNNFEQFF.

The chain recombines TRBV19 with TRBJ2-1; 11 nucleotides agree with TRBD1. Trimming took 8 bases from V and 7 from J; bases not matched to a gene: 4. CDR3 size: 13 residues. Germline CDR1 and CDR2: LNHDA and SQIVND (reference sequence). The CDR3 bases are TGTGCCAGTGGCGGACAGGGGGCTAATGAGCAGTTCTTC. It is translated as CASGGQGANEQFF.

The CDR3 reads CASSGSTSGSPSTGELFF. CDR3 coding DNA: TGTGCCAGCAGTGGGTCAACTAGCGGGAGTCCGAGCACCGGGGAGCTGTTTTTT. The V call is TRBV6-1, the J call TRBJ2-2, with 11 bases identical to TRBD2. The CDR3 has 18 amino acids. Trimming cost V 4 bases and J 4 bases; bases outside gene matches: 11. Looked up from germline, CDR1 is MNHNS and CDR2 is SASEGT.

V usage is TRBV25-1 and J usage is TRBJ2-1, with TRBD2 as a possible D gene (6 bases). Trimming left V 3 bases short and J 1 base short, with 16 bases between. This CDR3 comprises 17 residues. Per the germline V gene, CDR1 is MGHDK and CDR2 is SYGVNS. The DNA of the CDR3 is TGTGCCAGCAGTGACAATCAAGTGGGGGGATCCTACAATGAGCAGTTCTTC. This codes for CASSDNQVGGSYNEQFF.

The V call is TRBV7-2, the J call TRBJ2-1; 7 bases fit TRBD1. CDR1 and CDR2 from the germline V gene are SGHTA and FQGNSA. The J segment lost 4 bases and the V segment lost 3 bases, leaving 3 bases of the junction unmatched. CDR3 size: 14 residues. CDR3 in DNA: TGTGCCAGCAGCTTCCCGGGACAGTACAATGAGCAGTTCTTC. Translating it yields CASSFPGQYNEQFF.

Only a few counts were recorded for this clone. The chain carries TRBV6-4 and TRBJ2-3; the match to TRBD2 covers 9 bases. The junction had 5 bases not matched to a gene; V was cut back by 6 bases and J by 1 base. The CDR3 consists of 15 residues. Germline CDR1 reads MRHNA; CDR2 reads SNTAGT. This chain's CDR3 is CASSHKRGGTDTQYF. The CDR3 nucleotides read TGTGCCAGCAGCCACAAGCGGGGGGGCACAGATACGCAGTATTTT.

The chain recombines TRBV2 with TRBJ2-5; D is possibly TRBD1 (5 bases). Germline values: CDR1 SNHLY, CDR2 FYNNEI. Trimming stripped 1 base from V and 5 bases from J, with 14 bases between. This CDR3 is built from 15 residues. This CDR3 is CASSEGGLPSETQYF. CDR3 DNA: TGTGCCAGCAGTGAAGGGGGCTTACCCTCCGAGACCCAGTACTTC.

The gene calls are TRBV5-1 and TRBJ1-1; D ambiguous. This CDR3 has 14 residues. The germline V and J ends were trimmed by 5 bases and 0 bases, with 11 bases remaining between them. Germline values: CDR1 SGHRS, CDR2 YFSETQ. The DNA for the CDR3 is TGCGCCAGCAGGGAAAGAGGGATGAACACTGAAGCTTTCTTT. This encodes CASRERGMNTEAFF.

This rearrangement joins TRBV13 to TRBJ2-7; D is possibly TRBD2 (6 bases). The germline gives CDR1 PRHDT, CDR2 FYEKMQ (reference sequence). The V gene lost 5 bases and the J gene lost 5 bases, with 16 bases spanning the gap. The CDR3 extends over 14 amino acids. The CDR3 protein is CASSPPDGGNEQYF. As DNA, the CDR3 is TGTGCCAGCAGCCCGCCGGATGGAGGGAACGAGCAGTACTTC.

This chain uses TRBV9 with TRBJ2-3; 10 nucleotides match TRBD2. Per germline, CDR1 SGDLS and CDR2 YYNGEE. The J segment lost 4 bases and the V segment lost 4 bases, leaving 3 bases of the junction unmatched. There are 14 residues in the CDR3. DNA for the CDR3: TGTGCCAGCAGCCAAGGGACTAGCGCAGATACGCAGTATTTT. It yields the protein CASSQGTSADTQYF.